One sample yielded the 5 T cell receptor beta chains listed below, sequenced in a study of vaccination and CD4 T cells after COVID-19. Their target antigens are unknown. Cultured CD4+ T cell DNA was sequenced using the Oncomine TCR Beta short-read assay. Using its own MiXCR run on the PCR reads, TCRdb lists one record per CDR3 protein. This sample has about 20,000 distinct CDR3 sequences, with around half found just once. The treatment here: approximately 9-day PBMC culture with coronavirus spike peptide pools or control peptides (ViraFEST assay). The sequencing used CD4+ T cells from blood, cultured in vitro, collected after SARS-CoV-2 vaccination. Receptor source: a human donor who had recovered from COVID-19.

This clonotype is a singleton in its sample. V usage is TRBV27 and J usage is TRBJ1-1; D is uncertain. Trimming removed 2 bases at V and 2 bases at J, with 9 bases between. The germline gives CDR1 MNHEY, CDR2 SMNVEV (reference sequence). This CDR3 is built from 14 residues. The CDR3 loop is CASSLRHSNTEAFF. CDR3 DNA sequence: TGTGCCAGCAGTTTACGACATTCAAACACTGAAGCTTTCTTT.

The genes are TRBV7-2 and TRBJ2-2; 7 bases match TRBD1. Germline CDR1 reads SGHTA; CDR2 reads FQGNSA. The CDR3 totals 16 residues. With V trimmed by 4 bases and J by 0 bases, 5 bases remained unmatched. CDR3 DNA sequence: TGTGCCAGCAGCTCAAGGGGACAGCCGAACACCGGGGAGCTGTTTTTT. This gives the protein CASSSRGQPNTGELFF.

The chain has TRBV7-2 and TRBJ1-2; D possibly corresponds to TRBD1 (6 bases). The V gene lost 5 bases and the J gene lost 5 bases, with 15 bases spanning the gap. The CDR3 is 14 amino acids. Germline V gene sequence: CDR1 SGHTA, CDR2 FQGNSA. The CDR3 DNA follows: TGTGCCAGCAGCCCTACCAGGGGCTTGTATGGCTACACCTTC. It codes for CASSPTRGLYGYTF.

The rearrangement joins TRBV20-1 to TRBJ1-4; 10 bases align to TRBD1. Losses at the gene ends were 6 bases for V and 5 bases for J; bases not matched to a gene: 9. The CDR3 loop spans 15 amino acids. The V gene's germline CDR1 is DFQATT and CDR2 SNEGSKA (reference sequence). CDR3 bases: TGCAGTGCCCGTATACCGGGACAGGGGAATGAAAAACTGTTTTTT. Encoded protein: CSARIPGQGNEKLFF.

V is TRBV9 and J is TRBJ2-6; D tentatively reads TRBD1 or TRBD2 (5 bases each). Trimming took 3 bases from V and 4 from J, leaving 17 bases between them. This CDR3 region has 17 residues. The germline gives CDR1 SGDLS, CDR2 YYNGEE. In DNA form, the CDR3 reads TGTGCCAGCAGCGCTATCCCGAGAGGGGCCGGGGCCAACGTCCTGACTTTC. Protein product: CASSAIPRGAGANVLTF.